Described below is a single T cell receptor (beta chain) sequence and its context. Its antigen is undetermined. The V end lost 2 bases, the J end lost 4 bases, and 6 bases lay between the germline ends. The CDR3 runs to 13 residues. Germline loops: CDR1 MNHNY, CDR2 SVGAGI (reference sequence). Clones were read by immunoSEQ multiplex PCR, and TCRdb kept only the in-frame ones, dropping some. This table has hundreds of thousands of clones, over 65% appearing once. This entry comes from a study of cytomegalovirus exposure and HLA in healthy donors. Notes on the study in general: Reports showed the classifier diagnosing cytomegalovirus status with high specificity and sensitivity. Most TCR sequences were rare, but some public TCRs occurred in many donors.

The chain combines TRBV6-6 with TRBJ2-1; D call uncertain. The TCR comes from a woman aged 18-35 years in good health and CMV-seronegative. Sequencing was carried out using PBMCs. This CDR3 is CASSYQGYNEQFF. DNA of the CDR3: TGTGCCAGCAGTTACCAAGGATACAATGAGCAGTTCTTC.